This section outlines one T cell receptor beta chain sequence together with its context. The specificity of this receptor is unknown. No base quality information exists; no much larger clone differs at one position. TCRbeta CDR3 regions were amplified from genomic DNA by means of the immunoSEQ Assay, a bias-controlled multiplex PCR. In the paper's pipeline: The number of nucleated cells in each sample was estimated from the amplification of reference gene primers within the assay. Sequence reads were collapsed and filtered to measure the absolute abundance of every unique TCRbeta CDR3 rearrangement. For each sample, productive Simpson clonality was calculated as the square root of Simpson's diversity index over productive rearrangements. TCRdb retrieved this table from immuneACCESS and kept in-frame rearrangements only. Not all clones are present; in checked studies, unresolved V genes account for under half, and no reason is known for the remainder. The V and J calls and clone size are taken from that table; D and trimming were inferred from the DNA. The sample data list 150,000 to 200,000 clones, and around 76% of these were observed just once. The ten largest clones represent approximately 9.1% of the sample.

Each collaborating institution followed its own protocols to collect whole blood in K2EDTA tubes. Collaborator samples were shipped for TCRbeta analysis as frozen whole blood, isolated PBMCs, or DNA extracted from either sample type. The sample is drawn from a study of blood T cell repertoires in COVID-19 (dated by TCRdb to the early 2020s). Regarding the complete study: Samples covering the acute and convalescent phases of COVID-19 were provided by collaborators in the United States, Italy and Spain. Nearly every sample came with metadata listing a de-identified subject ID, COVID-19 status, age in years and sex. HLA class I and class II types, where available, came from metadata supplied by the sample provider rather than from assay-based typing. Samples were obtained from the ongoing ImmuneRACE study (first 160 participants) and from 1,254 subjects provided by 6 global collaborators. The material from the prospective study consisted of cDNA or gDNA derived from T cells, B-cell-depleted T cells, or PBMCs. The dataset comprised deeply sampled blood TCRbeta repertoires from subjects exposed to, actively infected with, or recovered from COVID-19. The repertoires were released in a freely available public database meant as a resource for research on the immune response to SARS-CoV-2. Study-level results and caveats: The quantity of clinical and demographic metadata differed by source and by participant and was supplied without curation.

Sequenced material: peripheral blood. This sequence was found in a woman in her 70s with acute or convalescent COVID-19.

At the DNA level, the sequence is TGTGCCAGCAGTTTACAGGGGGCGCATGGCTACACCTTC. Its coded protein is CASSLQGAHGYTF. Recombination joined TRBV12-3 or TRBV12-4 with TRBJ1-2; TRBD1 matches 8 bases in the middle. Trimming takes 2 bases off V and 6 bases off J; junction bases not matched to a gene: 2. There are 13 amino acids in the CDR3, from cysteine to phenylalanine inclusive. Only the CDR3 DNA is retained, 39 bases long and in frame from the first base.